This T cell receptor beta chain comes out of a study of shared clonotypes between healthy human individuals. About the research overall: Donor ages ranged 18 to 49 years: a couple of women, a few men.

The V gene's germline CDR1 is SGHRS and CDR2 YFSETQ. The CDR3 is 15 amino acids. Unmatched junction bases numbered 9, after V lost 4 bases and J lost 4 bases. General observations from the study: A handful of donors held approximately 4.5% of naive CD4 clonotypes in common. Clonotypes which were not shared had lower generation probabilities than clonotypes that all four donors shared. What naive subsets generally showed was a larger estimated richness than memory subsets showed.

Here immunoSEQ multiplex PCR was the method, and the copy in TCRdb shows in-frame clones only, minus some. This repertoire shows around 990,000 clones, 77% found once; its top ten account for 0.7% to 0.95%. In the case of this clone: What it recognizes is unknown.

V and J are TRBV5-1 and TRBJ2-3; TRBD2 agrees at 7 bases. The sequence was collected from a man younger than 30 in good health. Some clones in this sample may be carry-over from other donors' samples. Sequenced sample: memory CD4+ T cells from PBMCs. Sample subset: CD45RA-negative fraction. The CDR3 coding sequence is TGCGCCAGCAGCGGGGGAGGGGTTGGGCCAGATACGCAGTATTTT. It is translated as CASSGGGVGPDTQYF.